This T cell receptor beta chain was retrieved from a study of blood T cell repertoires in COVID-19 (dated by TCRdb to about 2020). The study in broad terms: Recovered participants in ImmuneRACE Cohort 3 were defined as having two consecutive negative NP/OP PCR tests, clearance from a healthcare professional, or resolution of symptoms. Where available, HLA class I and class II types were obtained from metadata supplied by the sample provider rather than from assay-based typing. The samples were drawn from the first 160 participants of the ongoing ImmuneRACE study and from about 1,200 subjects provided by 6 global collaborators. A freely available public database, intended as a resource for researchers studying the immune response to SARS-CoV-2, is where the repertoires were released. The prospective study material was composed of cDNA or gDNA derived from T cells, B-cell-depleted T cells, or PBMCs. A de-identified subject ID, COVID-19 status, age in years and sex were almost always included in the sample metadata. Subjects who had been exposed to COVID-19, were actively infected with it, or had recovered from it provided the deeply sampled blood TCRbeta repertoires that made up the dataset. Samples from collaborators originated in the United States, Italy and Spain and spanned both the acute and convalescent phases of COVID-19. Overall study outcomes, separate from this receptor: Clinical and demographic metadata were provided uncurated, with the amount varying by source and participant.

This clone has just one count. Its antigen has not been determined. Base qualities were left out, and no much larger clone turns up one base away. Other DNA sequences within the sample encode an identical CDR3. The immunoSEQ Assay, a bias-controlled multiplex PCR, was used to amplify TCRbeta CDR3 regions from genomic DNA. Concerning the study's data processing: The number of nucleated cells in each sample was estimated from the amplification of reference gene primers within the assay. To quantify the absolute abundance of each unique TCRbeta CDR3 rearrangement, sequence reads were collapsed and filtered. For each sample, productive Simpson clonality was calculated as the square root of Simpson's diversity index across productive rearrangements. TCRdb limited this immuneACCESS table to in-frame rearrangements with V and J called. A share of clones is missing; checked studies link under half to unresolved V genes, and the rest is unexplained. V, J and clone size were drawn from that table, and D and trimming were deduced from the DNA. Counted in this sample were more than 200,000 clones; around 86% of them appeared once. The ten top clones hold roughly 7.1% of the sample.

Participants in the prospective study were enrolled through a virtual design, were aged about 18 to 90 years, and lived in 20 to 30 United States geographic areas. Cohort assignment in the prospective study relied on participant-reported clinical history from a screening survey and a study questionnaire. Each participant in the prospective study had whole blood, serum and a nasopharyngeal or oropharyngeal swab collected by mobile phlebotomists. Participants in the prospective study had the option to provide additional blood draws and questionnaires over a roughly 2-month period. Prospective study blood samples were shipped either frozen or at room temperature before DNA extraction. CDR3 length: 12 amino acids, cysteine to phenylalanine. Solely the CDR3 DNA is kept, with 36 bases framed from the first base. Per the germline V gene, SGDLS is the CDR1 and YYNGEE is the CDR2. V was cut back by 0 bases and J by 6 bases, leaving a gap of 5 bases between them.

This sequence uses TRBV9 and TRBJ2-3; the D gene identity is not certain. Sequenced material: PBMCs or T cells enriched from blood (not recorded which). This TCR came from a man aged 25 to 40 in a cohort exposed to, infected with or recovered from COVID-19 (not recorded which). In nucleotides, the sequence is TGTGCCAGCAGCGTAGGCGGTGATACGCAGTATTTT. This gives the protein CASSVGGDTQYF.